This paragraph reports one TCR beta chain. Its antigen is still unknown. The PCR employed 60 Vbeta primers together with 13 Jbeta primers. Libraries were prepared by immunoSEQ multiplex PCR; TCRdb keeps only in-frame clonotypes and omits some of them. The ten most abundant clones cover around 6.5% of a sample with over 100,000 clones. These data come from a study of cytomegalovirus exposure and HLA in healthy donors. Each donor's status was that of a healthy bone marrow donor. Findings and limits, study-wide: The Asian-associated ancestry cluster reportedly had fewer N-insertions than the approximately 690-donor mean in a later analysis. Cytomegalovirus status, reportedly, was diagnosed with high specificity and sensitivity by the classifier.

V was shortened by 0 bases and J by 10 bases, with 12 bases between the two germline ends. Germline V CDR1 and CDR2: LGHNA, YNFKEQ. The CDR3 is 13 residues long. Sequenced input: PBMCs. V is TRBV4-2 and J is TRBJ1-1; maybe TRBD1 (5 bases). The receptor's source is a man aged 40-55 years in good health and CMV-seropositive. The chain's CDR3 is CASSQDEVQGAFF. As DNA, the CDR3 is TGTGCCAGCAGCCAAGATGAGGTGCAGGGAGCTTTCTTT.